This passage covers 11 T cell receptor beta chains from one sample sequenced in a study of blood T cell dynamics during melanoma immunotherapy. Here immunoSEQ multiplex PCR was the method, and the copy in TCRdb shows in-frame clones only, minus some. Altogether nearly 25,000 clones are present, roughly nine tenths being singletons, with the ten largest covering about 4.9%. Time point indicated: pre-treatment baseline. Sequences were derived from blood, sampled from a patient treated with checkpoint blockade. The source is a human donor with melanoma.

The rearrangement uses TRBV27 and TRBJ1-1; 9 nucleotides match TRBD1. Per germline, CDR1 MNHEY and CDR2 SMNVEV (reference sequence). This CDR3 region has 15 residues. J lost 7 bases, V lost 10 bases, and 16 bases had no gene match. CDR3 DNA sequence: TGTGCCATCAGGAGGGGTGGACAGGGGTTGGGTGAAGCTTTCTTT. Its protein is CAIRRGGQGLGEAFF.

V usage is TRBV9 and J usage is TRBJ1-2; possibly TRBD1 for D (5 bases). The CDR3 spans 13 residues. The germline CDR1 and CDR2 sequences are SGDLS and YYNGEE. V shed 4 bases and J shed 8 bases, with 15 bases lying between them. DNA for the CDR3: TGTGCCAGCAGCCTCGGGACCCGGGGGGGCTACACCTTC. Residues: CASSLGTRGGYTF.

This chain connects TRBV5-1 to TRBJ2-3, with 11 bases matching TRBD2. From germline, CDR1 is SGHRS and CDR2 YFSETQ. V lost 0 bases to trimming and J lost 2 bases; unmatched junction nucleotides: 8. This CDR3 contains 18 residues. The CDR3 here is CASSLAQRTSGYTDTQYF. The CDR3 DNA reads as TGCGCCAGCAGCTTGGCACAACGGACTAGCGGGTACACAGATACGCAGTATTTT.

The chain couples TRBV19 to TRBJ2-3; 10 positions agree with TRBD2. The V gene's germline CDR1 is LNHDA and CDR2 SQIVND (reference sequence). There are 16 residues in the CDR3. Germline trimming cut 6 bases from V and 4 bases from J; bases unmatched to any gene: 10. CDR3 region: CASSRRAGGPPDTQYF. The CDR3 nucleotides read TGTGCCAGTAGCCGACGAGCGGGAGGGCCGCCAGATACGCAGTATTTT. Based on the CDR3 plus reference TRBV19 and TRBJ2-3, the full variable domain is DGGITQSPKYLFRKEGQNVTLSCEQNLNHDAMYWYRQDPGQGLRLIYYSQIVNDFQKGDIAEGYSVSREKKESFPLTVTSAQKNPTAFYLCASSRRAGGPPDTQYFGPGTRLTVL.

CDR3 amino acids: CTSSQTAYRRPYEQYF. The CDR3 DNA reads as TGCACCAGCAGCCAAACCGCCTATCGGCGACCCTACGAGCAGTACTTC. The V and J genes are TRBV1 and TRBJ2-7. TRBV1 is a known pseudogene. The CDR3 extends over 16 amino acids.

Written as DNA, the CDR3 is TGTGCCAGCAGTCCGGCCGGACAGGGGCCGACCTACGAGCAGTACTTC. Encoded protein: CASSPAGQGPTYEQYF. This sequence joins TRBV28 and TRBJ2-7; 9 positions agree with TRBD1. Germline-derived CDR1 and CDR2 are MDHEN and SYDVKM. The junction had 10 bases not matched to a gene; V was cut back by 5 bases and J by 2 bases. The CDR3 is 16 residues long.

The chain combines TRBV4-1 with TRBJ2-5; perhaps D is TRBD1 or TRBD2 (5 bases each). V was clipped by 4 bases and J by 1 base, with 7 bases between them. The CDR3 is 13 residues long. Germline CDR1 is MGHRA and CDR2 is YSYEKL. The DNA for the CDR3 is TGCGCCAGCAGCCGGGGACCCCAAGAGACCCAGTACTTC. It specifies CASSRGPQETQYF.

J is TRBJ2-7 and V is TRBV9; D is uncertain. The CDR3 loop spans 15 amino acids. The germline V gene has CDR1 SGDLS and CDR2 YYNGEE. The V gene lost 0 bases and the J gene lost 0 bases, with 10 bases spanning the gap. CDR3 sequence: CASSVAARSSYEQYF. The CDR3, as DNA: TGTGCCAGCAGCGTAGCGGCCAGGAGCTCCTACGAGCAGTACTTC.

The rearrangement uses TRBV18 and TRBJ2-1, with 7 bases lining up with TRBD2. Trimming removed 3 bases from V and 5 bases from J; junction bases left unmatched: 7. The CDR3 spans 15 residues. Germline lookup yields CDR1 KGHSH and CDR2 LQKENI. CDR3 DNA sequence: TGTGCCAGCTCACCCGATCTGGGGAGGGACAATGAGCAGTTCTTC. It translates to CASSPDLGRDNEQFF.

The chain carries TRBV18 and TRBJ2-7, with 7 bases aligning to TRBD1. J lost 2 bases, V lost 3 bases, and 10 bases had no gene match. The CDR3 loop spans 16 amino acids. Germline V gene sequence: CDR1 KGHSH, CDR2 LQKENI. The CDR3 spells CASSPPRGQPPYEQYF. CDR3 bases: TGTGCCAGCTCACCGCCTAGGGGACAGCCCCCCTACGAGCAGTACTTC.

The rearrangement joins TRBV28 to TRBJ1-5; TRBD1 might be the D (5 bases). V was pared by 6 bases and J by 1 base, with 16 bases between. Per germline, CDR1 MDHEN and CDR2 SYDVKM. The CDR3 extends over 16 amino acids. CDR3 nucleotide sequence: TGTGCCAGCAGCCCCTCAGGGAAGGGGAGCAATCAGCCCCAGCATTTT. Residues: CASSPSGKGSNQPQHF.